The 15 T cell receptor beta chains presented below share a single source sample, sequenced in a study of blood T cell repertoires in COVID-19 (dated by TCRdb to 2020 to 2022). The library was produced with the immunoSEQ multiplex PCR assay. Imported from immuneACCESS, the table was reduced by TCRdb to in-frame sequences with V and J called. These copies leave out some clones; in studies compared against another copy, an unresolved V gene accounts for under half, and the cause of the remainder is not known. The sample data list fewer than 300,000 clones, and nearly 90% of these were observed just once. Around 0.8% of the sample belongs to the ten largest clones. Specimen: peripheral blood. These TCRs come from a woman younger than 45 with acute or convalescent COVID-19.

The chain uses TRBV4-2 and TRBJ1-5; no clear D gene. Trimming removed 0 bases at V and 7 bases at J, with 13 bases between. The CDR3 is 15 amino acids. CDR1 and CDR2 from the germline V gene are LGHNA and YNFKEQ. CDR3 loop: CASSQDFGVQQPQHF. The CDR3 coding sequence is TGTGCCAGCAGCCAAGATTTCGGGGTACAACAGCCCCAGCATTTT.

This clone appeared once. CDR3 in DNA: TGTGCCAGCGCCCCGACAGGGACTAACTATGGCTACACCTTC. The encoded protein is CASAPTGTNYGYTF. The chain links TRBV27 to TRBJ1-2; 7 positions agree with TRBD1. CDR3 size: 14 residues. The ends lost 8 bases at V and 0 bases at J; junction bases unmatched: 6. Germline CDR1 MNHEY, CDR2 SMNVEV (reference sequence).

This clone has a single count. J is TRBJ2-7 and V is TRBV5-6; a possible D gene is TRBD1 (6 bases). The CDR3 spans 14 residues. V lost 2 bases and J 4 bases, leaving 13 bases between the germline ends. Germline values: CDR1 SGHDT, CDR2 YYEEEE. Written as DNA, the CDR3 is TGTGCCAGCAGCTTTCCGGGACAAACATACGAGCAGTACTTC. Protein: CASSFPGQTYEQYF.

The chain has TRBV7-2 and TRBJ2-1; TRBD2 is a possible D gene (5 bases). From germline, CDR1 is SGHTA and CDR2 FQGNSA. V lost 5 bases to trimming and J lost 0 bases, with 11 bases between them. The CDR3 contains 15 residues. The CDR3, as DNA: TGTGCCAGCAGCCCGCAGCGGAGCTCCTACAATGAGCAGTTCTTC. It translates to CASSPQRSSYNEQFF. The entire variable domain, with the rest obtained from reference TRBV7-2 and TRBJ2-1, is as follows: GAGVSQSPSNKVTEKGKDVELRCDPISGHTALYWYRQSLGQGLEFLIYFQGNSAPDKSGLPSDRFSAERTGGSVSTLTIQRTQQEDSAVYLCASSPQRSSYNEQFFGPGTRLTVL.

CDR3 bases: TGTGCCAGCAGTTCGGGACAGAATTCACCCCTCCACTTT. It specifies CASSSGQNSPLHF. This sequence joins TRBV6-5 and TRBJ1-6; TRBD1 aligns across 7 bases. V lost 4 bases, J lost 7 bases, and 1 base stayed unmatched. Germline V gene data show CDR1 as MNHEY and CDR2 as SVGAGI. This CDR3 is built from 13 residues.

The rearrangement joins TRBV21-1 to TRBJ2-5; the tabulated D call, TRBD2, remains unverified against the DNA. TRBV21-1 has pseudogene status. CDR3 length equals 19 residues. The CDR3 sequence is CASRPTSGRAGASPETQYF. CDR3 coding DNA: TGTGCCAGCAGACCGACTAGCGGGAGGGCGGGGGCCTCCCCAGAGACCCAGTACTTC.

CDR3 region: CASSQFPGGHQGYEQYF. The CDR3 DNA reads TGCGCCAGCAGCCAGTTTCCAGGGGGCCACCAAGGCTACGAGCAGTACTTC. The chain uses TRBV4-3 and TRBJ2-7; 8 nucleotides align to TRBD1. From germline, CDR1 is LGHNA and CDR2 YSLEER. J was trimmed by 3 bases and V by 3 bases; bases with no gene match: 13. The CDR3 is made up of 17 amino acids.

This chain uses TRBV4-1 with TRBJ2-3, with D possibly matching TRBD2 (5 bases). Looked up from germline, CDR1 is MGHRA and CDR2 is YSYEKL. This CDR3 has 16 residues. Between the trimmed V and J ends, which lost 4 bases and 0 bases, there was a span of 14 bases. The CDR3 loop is CASSLVALTSTDTQYF. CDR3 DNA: TGCGCCAGCAGCCTAGTAGCGCTTACTAGCACAGATACGCAGTATTTT.

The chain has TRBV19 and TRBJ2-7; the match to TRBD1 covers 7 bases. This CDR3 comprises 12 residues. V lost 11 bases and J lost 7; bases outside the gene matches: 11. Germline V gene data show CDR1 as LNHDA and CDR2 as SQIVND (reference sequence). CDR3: CAAGTALGEQYF. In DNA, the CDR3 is TGTGCCGCCGGGACAGCCCTAGGGGAGCAGTACTTC.

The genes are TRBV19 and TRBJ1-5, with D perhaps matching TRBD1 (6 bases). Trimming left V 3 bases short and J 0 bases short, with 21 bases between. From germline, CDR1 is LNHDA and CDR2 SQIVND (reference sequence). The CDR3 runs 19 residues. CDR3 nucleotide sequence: TGTGCCAGTAGTATCGAACGGGACAAAGGGTTAGGTAGCAATCAGCCCCAGCATTTT. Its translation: CASSIERDKGLGSNQPQHF.

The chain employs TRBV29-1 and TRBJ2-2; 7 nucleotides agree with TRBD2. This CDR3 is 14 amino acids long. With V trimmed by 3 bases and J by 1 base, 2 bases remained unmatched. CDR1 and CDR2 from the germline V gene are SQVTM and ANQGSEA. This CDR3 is CSVERERNTGELFF. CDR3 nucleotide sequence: TGCAGCGTTGAGCGGGAGAGGAACACCGGGGAGCTGTTTTTT.

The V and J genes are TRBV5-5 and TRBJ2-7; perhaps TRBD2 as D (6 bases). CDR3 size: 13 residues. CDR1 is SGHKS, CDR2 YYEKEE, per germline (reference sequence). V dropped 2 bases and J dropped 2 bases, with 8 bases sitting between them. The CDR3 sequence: CASSFGGTYEQYF. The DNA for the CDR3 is TGTGCCAGCAGCTTTGGCGGGACCTACGAGCAGTACTTC.

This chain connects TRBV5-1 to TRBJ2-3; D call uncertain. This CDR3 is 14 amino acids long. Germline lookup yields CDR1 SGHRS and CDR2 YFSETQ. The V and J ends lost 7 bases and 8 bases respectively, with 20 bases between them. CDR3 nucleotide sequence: TGCGCCAGCCGCCAATTCGGCGGTCCGATTACGCAGTATTTT. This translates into CASRQFGGPITQYF.

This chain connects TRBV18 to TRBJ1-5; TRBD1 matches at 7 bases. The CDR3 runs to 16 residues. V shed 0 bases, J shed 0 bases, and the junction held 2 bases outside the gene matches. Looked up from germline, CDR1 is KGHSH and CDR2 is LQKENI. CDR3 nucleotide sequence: TGTGCCAGCTCACCACCGGGACAGAATAGCAATCAGCCCCAGCATTTT. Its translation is CASSPPGQNSNQPQHF.

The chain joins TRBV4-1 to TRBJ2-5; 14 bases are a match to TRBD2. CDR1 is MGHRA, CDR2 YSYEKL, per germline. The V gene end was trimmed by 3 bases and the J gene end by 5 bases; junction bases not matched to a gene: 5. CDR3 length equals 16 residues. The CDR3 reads CASSQGLAGALETQYF. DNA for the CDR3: TGCGCCAGCAGCCAGGGACTAGCGGGAGCTCTGGAGACCCAGTACTTC.